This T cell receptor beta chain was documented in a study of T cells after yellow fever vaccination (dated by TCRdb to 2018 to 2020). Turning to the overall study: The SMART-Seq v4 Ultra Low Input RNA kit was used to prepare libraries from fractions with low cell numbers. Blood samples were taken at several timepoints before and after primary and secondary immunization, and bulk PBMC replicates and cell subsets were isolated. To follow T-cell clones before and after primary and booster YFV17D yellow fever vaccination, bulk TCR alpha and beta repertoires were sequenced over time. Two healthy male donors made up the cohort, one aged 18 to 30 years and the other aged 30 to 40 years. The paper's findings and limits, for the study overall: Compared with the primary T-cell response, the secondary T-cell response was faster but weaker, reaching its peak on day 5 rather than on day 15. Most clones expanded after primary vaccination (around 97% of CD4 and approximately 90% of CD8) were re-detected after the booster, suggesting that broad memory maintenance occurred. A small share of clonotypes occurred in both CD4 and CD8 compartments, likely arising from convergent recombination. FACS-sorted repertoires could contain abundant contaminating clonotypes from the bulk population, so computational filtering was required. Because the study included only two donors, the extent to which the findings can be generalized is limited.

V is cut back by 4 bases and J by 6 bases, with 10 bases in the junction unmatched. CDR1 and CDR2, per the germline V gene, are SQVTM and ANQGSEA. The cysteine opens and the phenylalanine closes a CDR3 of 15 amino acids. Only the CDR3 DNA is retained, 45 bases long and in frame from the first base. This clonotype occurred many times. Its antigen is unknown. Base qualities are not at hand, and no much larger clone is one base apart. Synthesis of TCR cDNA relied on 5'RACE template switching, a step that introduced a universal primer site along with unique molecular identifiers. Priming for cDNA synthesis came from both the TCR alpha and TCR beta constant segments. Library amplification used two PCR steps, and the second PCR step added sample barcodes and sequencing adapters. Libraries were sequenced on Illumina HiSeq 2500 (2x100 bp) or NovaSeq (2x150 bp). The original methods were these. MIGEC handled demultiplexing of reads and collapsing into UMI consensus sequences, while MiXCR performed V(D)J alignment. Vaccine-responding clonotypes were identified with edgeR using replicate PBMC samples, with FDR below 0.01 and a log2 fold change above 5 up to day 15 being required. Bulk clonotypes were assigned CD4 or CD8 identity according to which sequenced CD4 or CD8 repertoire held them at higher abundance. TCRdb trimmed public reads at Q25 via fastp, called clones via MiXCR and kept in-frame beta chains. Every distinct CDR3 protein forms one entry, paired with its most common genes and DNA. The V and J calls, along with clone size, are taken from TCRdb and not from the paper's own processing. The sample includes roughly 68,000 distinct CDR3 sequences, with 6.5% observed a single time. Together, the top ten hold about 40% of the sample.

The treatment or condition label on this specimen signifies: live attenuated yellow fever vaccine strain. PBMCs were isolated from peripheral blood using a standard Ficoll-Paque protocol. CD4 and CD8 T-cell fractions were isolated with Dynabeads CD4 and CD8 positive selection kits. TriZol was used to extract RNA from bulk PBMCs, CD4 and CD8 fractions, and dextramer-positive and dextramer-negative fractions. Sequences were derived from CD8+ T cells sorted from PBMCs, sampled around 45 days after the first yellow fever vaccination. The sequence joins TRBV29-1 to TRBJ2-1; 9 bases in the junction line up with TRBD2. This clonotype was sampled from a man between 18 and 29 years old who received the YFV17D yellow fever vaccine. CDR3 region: CSVVSRGGLSNEQFF. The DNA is TGCAGCGTTGTATCGCGGGGGGGCCTAAGCAATGAGCAGTTCTTC.